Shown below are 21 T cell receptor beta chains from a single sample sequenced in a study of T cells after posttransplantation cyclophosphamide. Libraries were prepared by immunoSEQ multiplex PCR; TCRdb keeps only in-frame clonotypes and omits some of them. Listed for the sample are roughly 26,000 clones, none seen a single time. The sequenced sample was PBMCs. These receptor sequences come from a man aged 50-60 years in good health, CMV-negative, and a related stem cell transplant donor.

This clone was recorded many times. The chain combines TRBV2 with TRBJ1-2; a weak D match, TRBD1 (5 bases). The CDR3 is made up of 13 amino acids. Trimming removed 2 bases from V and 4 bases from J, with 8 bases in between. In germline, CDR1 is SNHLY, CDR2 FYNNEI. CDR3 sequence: CASSELGGYGYTF. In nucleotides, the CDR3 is TGTGCCAGCAGTGAACTGGGGGGCTATGGCTACACCTTC. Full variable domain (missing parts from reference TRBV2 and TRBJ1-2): EPEVTQTPSHQVTQMGQEVILRCVPISNHLYFYWYRQILGQKVEFLVSFYNNEISEKSEIFDDQFSVERPDGSNFTLKIRSTKLEDSAMYFCASSELGGYGYTFGSGTRLTVV.

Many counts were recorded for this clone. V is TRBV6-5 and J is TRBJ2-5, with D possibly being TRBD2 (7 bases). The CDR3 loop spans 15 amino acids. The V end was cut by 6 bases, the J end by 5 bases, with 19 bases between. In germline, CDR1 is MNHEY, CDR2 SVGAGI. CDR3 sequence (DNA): TGTGCCAGCAGAGGTAGTGGGGGGGGCCATGAGACCCAGTACTTC. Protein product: CASRGSGGGHETQYF.

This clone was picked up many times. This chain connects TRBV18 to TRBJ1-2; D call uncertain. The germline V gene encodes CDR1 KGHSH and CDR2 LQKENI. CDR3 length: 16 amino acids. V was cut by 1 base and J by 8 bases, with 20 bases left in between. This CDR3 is CASSPQPGSRSGGYTF. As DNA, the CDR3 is TGTGCCAGCTCACCACAGCCGGGGTCCAGGTCGGGAGGCTACACCTTC.

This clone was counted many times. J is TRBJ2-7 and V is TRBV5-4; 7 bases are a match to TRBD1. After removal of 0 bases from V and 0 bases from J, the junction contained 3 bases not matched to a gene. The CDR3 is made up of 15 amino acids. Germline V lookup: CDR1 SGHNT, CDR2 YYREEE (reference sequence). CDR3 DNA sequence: TGTGCCAGCAGCTTGGGACAGGGAGACTCCTACGAGCAGTACTTC. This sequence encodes CASSLGQGDSYEQYF.

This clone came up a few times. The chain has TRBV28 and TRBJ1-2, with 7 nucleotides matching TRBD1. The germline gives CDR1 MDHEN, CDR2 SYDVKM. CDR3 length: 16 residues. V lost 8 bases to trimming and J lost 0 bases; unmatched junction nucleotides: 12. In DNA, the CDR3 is TGTGCCAGCGAGGGGACAGCATCCTACTCTAACTATGGCTACACCTTC. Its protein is CASEGTASYSNYGYTF.

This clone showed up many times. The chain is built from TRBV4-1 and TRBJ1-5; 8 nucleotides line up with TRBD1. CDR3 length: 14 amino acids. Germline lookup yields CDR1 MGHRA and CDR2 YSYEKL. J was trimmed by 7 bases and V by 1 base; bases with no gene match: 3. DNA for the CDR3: TGCGCCAGCAGCCAAGCGGACAGGGAGCAGCCCCAGCATTTT. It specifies CASSQADREQPQHF.

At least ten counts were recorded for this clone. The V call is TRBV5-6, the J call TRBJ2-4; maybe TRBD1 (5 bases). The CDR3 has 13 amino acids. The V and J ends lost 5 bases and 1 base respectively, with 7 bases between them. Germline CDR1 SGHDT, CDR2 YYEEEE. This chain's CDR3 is CASRNRAKNIQYF. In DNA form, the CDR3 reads TGTGCCAGCAGAAACAGGGCCAAAAACATTCAGTACTTC.

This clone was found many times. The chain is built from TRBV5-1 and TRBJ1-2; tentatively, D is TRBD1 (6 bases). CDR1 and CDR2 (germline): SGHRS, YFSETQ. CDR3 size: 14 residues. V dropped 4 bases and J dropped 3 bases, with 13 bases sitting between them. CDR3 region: CASSPWTDYYGYTF. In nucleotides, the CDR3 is TGCGCCAGCAGCCCCTGGACAGACTACTATGGCTACACCTTC.

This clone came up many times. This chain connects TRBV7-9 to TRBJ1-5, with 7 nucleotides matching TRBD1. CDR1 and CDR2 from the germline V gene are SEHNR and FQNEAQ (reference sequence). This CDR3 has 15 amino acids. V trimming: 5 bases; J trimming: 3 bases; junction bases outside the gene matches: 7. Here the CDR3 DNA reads TGTGCCAGCAGCCTCGGGACAGCCTTCAATCAGCCCCAGCATTTT. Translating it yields CASSLGTAFNQPQHF.

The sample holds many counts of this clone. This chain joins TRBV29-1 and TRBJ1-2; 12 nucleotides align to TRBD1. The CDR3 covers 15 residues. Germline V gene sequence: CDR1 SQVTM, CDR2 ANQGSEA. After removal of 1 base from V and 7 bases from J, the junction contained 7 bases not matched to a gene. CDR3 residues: CSVEVWDRGPGGYTF. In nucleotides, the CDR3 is TGCAGCGTTGAAGTTTGGGACAGGGGGCCGGGTGGCTACACCTTC.

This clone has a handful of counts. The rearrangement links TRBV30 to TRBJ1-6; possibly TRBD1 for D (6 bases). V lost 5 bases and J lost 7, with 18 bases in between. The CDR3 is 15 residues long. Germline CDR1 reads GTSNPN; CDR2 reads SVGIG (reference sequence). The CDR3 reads CAWALKQGRNSPLHF. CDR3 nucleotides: TGTGCCTGGGCCCTAAAACAGGGCCGAAATTCACCCCTCCACTTT.

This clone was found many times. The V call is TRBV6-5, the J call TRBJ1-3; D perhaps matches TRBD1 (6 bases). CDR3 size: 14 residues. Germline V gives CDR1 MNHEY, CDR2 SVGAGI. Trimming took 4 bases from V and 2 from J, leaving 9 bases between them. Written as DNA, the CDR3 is TGTGCCAGCAGTTCCGACAGGACTGGAAACACCATATATTTT. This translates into CASSSDRTGNTIYF.

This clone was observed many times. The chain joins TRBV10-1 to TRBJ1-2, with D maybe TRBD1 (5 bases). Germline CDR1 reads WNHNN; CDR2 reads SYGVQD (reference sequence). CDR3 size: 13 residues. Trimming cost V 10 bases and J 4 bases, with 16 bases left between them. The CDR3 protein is CAMGTRGSYGYTF. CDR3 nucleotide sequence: TGCGCCATGGGGACCCGGGGGTCCTATGGCTACACCTTC.

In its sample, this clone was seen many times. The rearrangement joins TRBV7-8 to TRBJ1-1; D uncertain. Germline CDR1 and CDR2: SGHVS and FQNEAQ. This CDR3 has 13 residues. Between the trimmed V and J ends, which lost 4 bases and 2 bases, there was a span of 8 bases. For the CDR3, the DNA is TGTGCCAGCAGCTCCTACGTTAACACTGAAGCTTTCTTT. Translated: CASSSYVNTEAFF.

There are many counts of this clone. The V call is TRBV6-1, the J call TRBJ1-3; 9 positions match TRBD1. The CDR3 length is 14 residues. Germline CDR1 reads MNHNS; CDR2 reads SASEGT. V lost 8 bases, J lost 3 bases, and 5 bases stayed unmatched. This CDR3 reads CASEWGQGGNTIYF. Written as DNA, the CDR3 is TGTGCCAGCGAATGGGGACAGGGTGGAAACACCATATATTTT.

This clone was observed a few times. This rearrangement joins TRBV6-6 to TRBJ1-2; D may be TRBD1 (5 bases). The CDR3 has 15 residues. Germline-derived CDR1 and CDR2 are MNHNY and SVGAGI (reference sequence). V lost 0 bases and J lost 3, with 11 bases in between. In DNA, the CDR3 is TGTGCCAGCAGTTACTCCTCCGCAGGGCACTATGGCTACACCTTC. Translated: CASSYSSAGHYGYTF.

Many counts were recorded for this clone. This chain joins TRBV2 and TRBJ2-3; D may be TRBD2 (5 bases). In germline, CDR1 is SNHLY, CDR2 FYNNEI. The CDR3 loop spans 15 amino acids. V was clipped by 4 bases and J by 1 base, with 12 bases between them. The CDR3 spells CASSVRRLRTDTQYF. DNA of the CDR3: TGTGCCAGCAGTGTAAGGAGGTTGCGCACAGATACGCAGTATTTT.

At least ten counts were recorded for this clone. The CDR3 reads CASSLGAGRNEQYF. The CDR3 nucleotides read TGTGCCAGCAGCTTGGGAGCGGGAAGGAACGAGCAGTACTTC. The chain uses TRBV5-6 and TRBJ2-7, with 7 bases aligning to TRBD2. The germline gives CDR1 SGHDT, CDR2 YYEEEE. The CDR3 consists of 14 residues. V lost 0 bases to trimming and J lost 5 bases; unmatched junction nucleotides: 5.

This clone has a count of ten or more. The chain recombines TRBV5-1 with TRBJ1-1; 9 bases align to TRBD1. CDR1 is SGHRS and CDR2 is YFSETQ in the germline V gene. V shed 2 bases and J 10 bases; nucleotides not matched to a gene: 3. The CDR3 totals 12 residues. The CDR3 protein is CASSFGTGRAFF. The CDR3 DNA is TGCGCCAGCAGCTTCGGGACAGGGCGAGCTTTCTTT.

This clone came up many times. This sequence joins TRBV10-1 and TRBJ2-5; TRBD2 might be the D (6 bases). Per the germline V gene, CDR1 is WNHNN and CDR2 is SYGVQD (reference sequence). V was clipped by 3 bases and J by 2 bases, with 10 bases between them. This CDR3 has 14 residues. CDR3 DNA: TGCGCCAGCAGTGACGGAGGGCTACAAGAGACCCAGTACTTC. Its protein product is CASSDGGLQETQYF.

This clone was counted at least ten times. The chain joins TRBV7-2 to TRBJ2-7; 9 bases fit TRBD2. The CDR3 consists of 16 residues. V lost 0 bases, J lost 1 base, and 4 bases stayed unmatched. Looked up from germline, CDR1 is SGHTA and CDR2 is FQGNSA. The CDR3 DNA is TGTGCCAGCAGCTTAGCGCTTAGCGGGGGTTCCTACGAGCAGTACTTC. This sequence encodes CASSLALSGGSYEQYF. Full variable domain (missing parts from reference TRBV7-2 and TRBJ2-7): GAGVSQSPSNKVTEKGKDVELRCDPISGHTALYWYRQSLGQGLEFLIYFQGNSAPDKSGLPSDRFSAERTGGSVSTLTIQRTQQEDSAVYLCASSLALSGGSYEQYFGPGTRLTVT.